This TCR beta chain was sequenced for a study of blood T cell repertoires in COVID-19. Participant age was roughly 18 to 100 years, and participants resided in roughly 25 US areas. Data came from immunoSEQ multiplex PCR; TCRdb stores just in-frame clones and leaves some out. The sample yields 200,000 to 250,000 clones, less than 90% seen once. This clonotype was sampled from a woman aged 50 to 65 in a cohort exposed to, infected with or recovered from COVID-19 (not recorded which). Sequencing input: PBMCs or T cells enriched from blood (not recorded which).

DNA for the CDR3: TGTGCCAGCAGTTACTCTAGTACAGGGGGCGCAATTCAGCCCCAGCATTTT. Translating it yields CASSYSSTGGAIQPQHF. The chain carries TRBV6-2 or TRBV6-3 and TRBJ1-5; 9 nucleotides agree with TRBD1. The CDR3 spans 17 residues. Per the germline V gene, CDR1 is MNHEY and CDR2 is SVGEGT. The ends lost 0 bases at V and 6 bases at J; junction bases unmatched: 9.